The entry below gives a single T cell receptor beta chain sequence along with its context. Some clones are missing from TCRdb's copy, which holds only in-frame ones; the method was immunoSEQ multiplex PCR. The data contain roughly 1 million clones, about 77% of them singletons. This entry belongs to a study of shared clonotypes between healthy human individuals. As for the study in general: Used for every donor were three CD4 naive, three CD4 memory, two CD8 naive and one CD8 memory plate.

Division of CD4+ cells produced a CD45RA+ naive subset and a CD45RA-negative memory subset. This TCR was recovered from a man aged 18 to 29 in good health. Material: memory CD4+ T cells sorted from blood. The sample's subset: CD45RA-negative fraction.

In DNA form, the CDR3 reads TGCGCCAGCAGCTTGGAGTCTAGCGGCTCAGATACGCAGTATTTT. Translating it yields CASSLESSGSDTQYF. J is TRBJ2-3 and V is TRBV5-1; 7 bases align to TRBD2. Germline V CDR1 and CDR2: SGHRS, YFSETQ. The CDR3 sequence is 15 residues long. V gave up 0 bases and J gave up 4 bases; unmatched junction bases: 5. Full variable domain (missing parts from reference TRBV5-1 and TRBJ2-3): KAGVTQTPRYLIKTRGQQVTLSCSPISGHRSVSWYQQTPGQGLQFLFEYFSETQRNKGNFPGRFSGRQFSNSRSEMNVSTLELGDSALYLCASSLESSGSDTQYFGPGTRLTVL.